This T cell receptor (beta chain) was sequenced in a study of blood T cell repertoires in COVID-19. Whole-study context: Samples taken during acute and convalescent COVID-19 were collected in the United States, Italy and Spain. T cells, B-cell-depleted T cells, or PBMCs provided the cDNA or gDNA that served as material.

The CDR3 sequence is 13 residues long. Germline trimming cut 5 bases from V and 5 bases from J; bases unmatched to any gene: 2. Germline CDR1 is SGHRS and CDR2 is YFSETQ. Methods used by the authors: Cell counts per sample came from amplifying reference gene primers. Sequencing used immunoSEQ multiplex PCR; TCRdb keeps in-frame clones, though not all of them. V, J and clone size are taken as reported in that table, and D and trimming were inferred from the DNA itself. This sample has approximately 260,000 clones; around 80% occur once, and the top ten carry roughly 4%. Sequenced: peripheral blood. This chain uses TRBV5-1 with TRBJ2-2, with 8 bases fitting TRBD1. The sequence was collected from a woman aged 35 to 49 with active or convalescent COVID-19. CDR3 amino acids: CASRTGGTGELFF. Here the CDR3 DNA reads TGCGCCAGCAGAACAGGGGGAACCGGGGAGCTGTTTTTT. Filled out from reference TRBV5-1 and TRBJ2-2, the complete variable domain reads KAGVTQTPRYLIKTRGQQVTLSCSPISGHRSVSWYQQTPGQGLQFLFEYFSETQRNKGNFPGRFSGRQFSNSRSEMNVSTLELGDSALYLCASRTGGTGELFFGEGSRLTVL.